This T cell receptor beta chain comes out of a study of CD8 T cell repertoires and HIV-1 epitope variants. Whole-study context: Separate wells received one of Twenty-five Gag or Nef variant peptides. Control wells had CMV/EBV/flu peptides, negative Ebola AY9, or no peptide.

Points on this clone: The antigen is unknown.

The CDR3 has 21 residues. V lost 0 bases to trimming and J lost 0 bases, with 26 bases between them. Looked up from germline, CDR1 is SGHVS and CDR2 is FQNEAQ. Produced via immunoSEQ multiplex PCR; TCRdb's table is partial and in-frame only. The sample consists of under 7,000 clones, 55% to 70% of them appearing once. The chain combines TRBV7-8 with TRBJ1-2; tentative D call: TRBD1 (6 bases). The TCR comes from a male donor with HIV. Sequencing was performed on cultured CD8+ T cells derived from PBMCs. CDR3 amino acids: CASSLAGFVGTHLNANYGYTF. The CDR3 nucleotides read TGTGCCAGCAGCTTAGCTGGGTTTGTAGGGACACATTTAAACGCTAACTATGGCTACACCTTC.